This T cell receptor beta chain stems from a study of cytomegalovirus exposure and HLA in healthy donors. Overall study results and limits: Rare TCR sequences predominated, though certain public TCRs were found in many donors. In the roughly 130 validation repertoires, a later analysis found that first-cohort TCR clusters tended to co-occur. The study labeled more than 150 TCR beta chains cytomegalovirus-associated. CMV antigen specificity of three CMV-associated chains was confirmed in vitro.

Comment on this clone: Antigen unknown.

Produced via immunoSEQ multiplex PCR; TCRdb's table is partial and in-frame only. The sample has about 120,000 clones; nearly 90% are singletons. Per the germline V gene, CDR1 is MDHEN and CDR2 is SYDVKM. Losses at the gene ends were 5 bases for V and 0 bases for J; bases not matched to a gene: 7. The CDR3 is 16 amino acids. This clonotype was sampled from a woman younger than 30 in good health and CMV-seronegative. The specimen was PBMCs. The chain recombines TRBV28 with TRBJ1-3, with 7 positions matching TRBD1. The CDR3 DNA reads as TGTGCCAGCAGTGCCCTACAGGGGAGCTCTGGAAACACCATATATTTT. Amino acid sequence: CASSALQGSSGNTIYF.